The 17 T cell receptor beta chains below were found in one sample sequenced in a study of patients and donors after allogeneic stem cell transplantation. TCRdb reprocessed the RT-PCR reads with MiXCR, giving one entry per CDR3 protein. The repertoire includes 150,000 to 250,000 distinct CDR3 sequences, roughly two fifths of them detected once, and about 33% sits in the top ten. The specimen sequenced was blood, either unsorted or a sorted T cell fraction (not recorded which). These receptors originate from a human donor who was either an allogeneic HSCT recipient or a stem cell or donor lymphocyte infusion donor (not recorded which). It is not recorded whose cells these are; they may come from a transplant donor.

The V and J genes are TRBV6-5 and TRBJ2-6; D not resolved. Germline loops: CDR1 MNHEY, CDR2 SVGAGI. V was clipped by 2 bases and J by 2 bases, with 4 bases between them. The CDR3 consists of 14 residues. CDR3 sequence reads: CASSYGAGANVLTF. The CDR3 coding sequence is TGTGCCAGCAGTTACGGTGCTGGGGCCAACGTCCTGACTTTC.

A few counts support this clonotype. This chain links TRBV5-6 with TRBJ1-1, with a tentative D call TRBD1 (5 bases). Germline values: CDR1 SGHDT, CDR2 YYEEEE. Deletions cut 4 bases from V and 1 base from J, with 11 bases between. The CDR3 runs 14 residues. CDR3 nucleotides: TGTGCCAGCAGCCGGGACTTGGGGAACACTGAAGCTTTCTTT. It codes for CASSRDLGNTEAFF.

The chain recombines TRBV7-9 with TRBJ2-5; 9 nucleotides align to TRBD2. With V trimmed by 3 bases and J by 5 bases, 1 base remained unmatched. CDR1 and CDR2 (germline): SEHNR, FQNEAQ (reference sequence). CDR3 size: 13 residues. CDR3 residues: CASSFSGSETQYF. The CDR3 DNA follows: TGTGCCAGCAGCTTTAGCGGGAGTGAGACCCAGTACTTC.

This chain connects TRBV28 to TRBJ2-5; perhaps TRBD1 as D (5 bases). Germline V gene sequence: CDR1 MDHEN, CDR2 SYDVKM. CDR3 length: 14 amino acids. The ends were cut back, 2 bases at V and 3 bases at J, with 10 bases in the middle. CDR3 sequence (DNA): TGTGCCAGCAGTTTACCATCAGGGAAAGAGACCCAGTACTTC. Translating gives CASSLPSGKETQYF.

This clonotype occurred a few times. The rearrangement joins TRBV4-3 to TRBJ1-5, with 8 positions matching TRBD1. In germline, CDR1 is LGHNA, CDR2 YSLEER. CDR3 length: 15 residues. V lost 4 bases, J lost 3 bases, and 5 bases stayed unmatched. The CDR3 reads CASSPRTGNNQPQHF. The CDR3 bases are TGCGCCAGCAGCCCCCGGACAGGGAACAATCAGCCCCAGCATTTT.

V gene TRBV12-3 or TRBV12-4 combines with J gene TRBJ2-2; D is tentatively TRBD1 or TRBD2 (5 bases each). Trimming shortened V by 1 base and J by 6 bases, and 21 bases separated the two germline ends. The CDR3 covers 18 residues. The CDR3, as DNA: TGTGCCAGCAGTTTAGGACGAGCGTTGGGTTTGGGACCCGGGGAGCTGTTTTTT. The encoded protein is CASSLGRALGLGPGELFF.

The genes are TRBV7-2 and TRBJ1-5; D gene uncertain. This CDR3 comprises 15 residues. V was shortened by 7 bases and J by 6 bases, with 19 bases between the two germline ends. In germline, CDR1 is SGHTA, CDR2 FQGNSA. The CDR3 nucleotides are TGTGCCAGCACCCTGAATCTCATCCGGCCTCAGCCCCAGCATTTT. Translated: CASTLNLIRPQPQHF.

J is TRBJ2-7 and V is TRBV4-1; possibly TRBD1 for D (5 bases). The CDR3 spans 15 residues. Trimming cost V 1 base and J 2 bases, with 12 bases left between them. Per the germline V gene, CDR1 is MGHRA and CDR2 is YSYEKL. DNA for the CDR3: TGCGCCAGCAGCCAAGTGGGGCAGAACACCTACGAGCAGTACTTC. It is translated as CASSQVGQNTYEQYF.

This clonotype was counted between two and nine times. The chain carries TRBV29-1 and TRBJ1-2; the match to TRBD1 covers 8 bases. The CDR3 is 14 amino acids. With 5 bases clipped from V and 5 bases from J, the junction kept 10 bases outside the gene matches. CDR1 and CDR2 (germline): SQVTM, ANQGSEA. CDR3 coding DNA: TGCAGCGTTACGACCGGGACAGGCTCGTATGGCTACACCTTC. This encodes CSVTTGTGSYGYTF. Together with reference TRBV29-1 and TRBJ1-2, the CDR3 gives the full variable domain: SAVISQKPSRDICQRGTSLTIQCQVDSQVTMMFWYRQQPGQSLTLIATANQGSEATYESGFVIDKFPISRPNLTFSTLTVSNMSPEDSSIYLCSVTTGTGSYGYTFGSGTRLTVV.

A few counts support this clonotype. The chain recombines TRBV6-5 with TRBJ1-5, with 8 bases fitting TRBD1. Germline CDR1 reads MNHEY; CDR2 reads SVGAGI. This CDR3 comprises 15 residues. V was clipped by 6 bases and J by 0 bases; unmatched bases: 4. This CDR3 is CASRLTGASNQPQHF. CDR3 DNA sequence: TGTGCCAGCAGATTGACAGGGGCTAGCAATCAGCCCCAGCATTTT.

The J gene is TRBJ1-1, the V gene TRBV6-2 or TRBV6-3; D is possibly TRBD1 (5 bases). The germline CDR1 and CDR2 sequences are MNHEY and SVGEGT. V was trimmed by 2 bases and J by 5 bases, leaving 12 bases between them. The CDR3 spans 14 residues. CDR3 amino acids: CASSYVARGTEAFF. The CDR3 DNA follows: TGTGCCAGCAGTTACGTTGCTCGGGGGACTGAAGCTTTCTTT.

A note on this clonotype: A junction boundary mismatches the germline segment, possibly from a read error. This chain links TRBV20-1 with TRBJ2-5; 9 bases fit TRBD2. CDR1 and CDR2 (germline): DFQATT, SNEGSKA (reference sequence). The CDR3 is 11 amino acids. This CDR3 reads CSGRRIETQYF. The CDR3 DNA follows: TGTAGCGGGAGAAGAATTGAGACCCAGTACTTC.

This chain joins TRBV27 and TRBJ2-3, with TRBD2 matching 11 bases. This CDR3 contains 16 residues. V was clipped by 3 bases and J by 5 bases; unmatched bases: 7. Germline CDR1 and CDR2: MNHEY and SMNVEV (reference sequence). As DNA, the CDR3 is TGTGCCAGCAGTTTCCTAGCGGGAGGAGGGGGAGATACGCAGTATTTT. It translates to CASSFLAGGGGDTQYF.

The V gene is TRBV12-3 or TRBV12-4, the J gene TRBJ1-1, with a weak D call TRBD1 (6 bases). The CDR3 spans 15 residues. Trimming took 5 bases from V and 4 from J, leaving 17 bases between them. DNA of the CDR3: TGTGCCAGCAGTGGACTCCAGGGGCCGTCCACTGAAGCTTTCTTT. Translating gives CASSGLQGPSTEAFF.

J is TRBJ2-1 and V is TRBV5-1; D possibly uses TRBD1 or TRBD2 (5 bases each). The CDR3 loop spans 11 amino acids. The V end lost 5 bases, the J end lost 15 bases, and 15 bases lay between the germline ends. Per the germline V gene, CDR1 is SGHRS and CDR2 is YFSETQ. CDR3 DNA: TGCGCCAGCAGGGACGGGGCTTACCGGTTCTTC. Its translation is CASRDGAYRFF. The full variable domain, its missing parts supplied by reference TRBV5-1 and TRBJ2-1, is KAGVTQTPRYLIKTRGQQVTLSCSPISGHRSVSWYQQTPGQGLQFLFEYFSETQRNKGNFPGRFSGRQFSNSRSEMNVSTLELGDSALYLCASRDGAYRFFGPGTRLTVL.

This clonotype was counted only a few times. The genes are TRBV28 and TRBJ1-5; the match to TRBD1 covers 9 bases. The CDR3 covers 15 residues. With 4 bases clipped from V and 5 bases from J, the junction kept 6 bases outside the gene matches. The germline CDR1 and CDR2 sequences are MDHEN and SYDVKM. The CDR3: CASSSGQGEYQPQHF. The CDR3 nucleotides read TGTGCCAGCAGTTCGGGACAGGGAGAATATCAGCCCCAGCATTTT.

This clonotype was detected ten times or more. The chain recombines TRBV28 with TRBJ1-4; no clear D gene. The CDR3 sequence is 16 residues long. V gave up 4 bases and J gave up 3 bases, with 15 bases separating them. In germline, CDR1 is MDHEN, CDR2 SYDVKM. The CDR3 region is CASSSPGPGANEKLFF. The CDR3 bases are TGTGCCAGCAGTTCCCCCGGGCCCGGGGCTAATGAAAAACTGTTTTTT. The variable domain in full, completed from reference TRBV28 and TRBJ1-4, reads DVKVTQSSRYLVKRTGEKVFLECVQDMDHENMFWYRQDPGLGLRLIYFSYDVKMKEKGDIPEGYSVSREKKERFSLILESASTNQTSMYLCASSSPGPGANEKLFFGSGTQLSVL.